This T cell receptor beta chain emerged from a study of blood T cell repertoires in COVID-19 (TCRdb year 2020). Looking at the study overall: Samples from collaborators originated in the United States, Italy and Spain and spanned both the acute and convalescent phases of COVID-19. Samples came from the ongoing ImmuneRACE study (first 160 participants) plus 1,254 subjects from 6 global collaborators. A freely available public database, intended as a resource for researchers studying the immune response to SARS-CoV-2, is where the repertoires were released. Deeply sampled blood TCRbeta repertoires from subjects exposed to, actively infected with, or recovered from COVID-19 were included in the dataset. Sample metadata almost always included a de-identified subject ID, COVID-19 status, age in years and sex. Where available, HLA class I and class II types were taken from metadata supplied by the sample provider and were not determined by assay-based typing. The prospective study material was composed of cDNA or gDNA derived from T cells, B-cell-depleted T cells, or PBMCs. The paper as a whole reports these results and caveats: The amount of clinical and demographic metadata varied by source and participant and was provided uncurated.

From cysteine to phenylalanine, the CDR3 is 15 amino acids long. CDR3 DNA only is kept here, 45 bases in frame from base 1. The trim is 0 bases for V and 6 bases for J, with a gap of 11 bases between the germline ends. Sequences MGHRA (CDR1) and YSYEKL (CDR2) are obtained from the germline V gene. TCRbeta CDR3 regions were amplified from genomic DNA using the immunoSEQ Assay, a bias-controlled multiplex PCR. Per the original workflow: The number of nucleated cells in each sample was estimated by amplification of reference gene primers within the assay. To quantify the absolute abundance of each unique TCRbeta CDR3 rearrangement, sequence reads were collapsed and filtered. For each sample, productive Simpson clonality was calculated as the square root of Simpson's diversity index over productive rearrangements. Entries here come from immuneACCESS through TCRdb and include only in-frame sequences with V and J called. Some clones fail to appear in such tables; in the studies checked, an unresolved V gene covers under half of the shortfall, and the cause of the remainder is unknown. Clonal size and the V and J genes are those of that table, whereas D and trimming came from the DNA. Within this sample are roughly 68,000 clones, with roughly 77% of them counted one time only. 9.2% of the sample rests with the top ten.

Each collaborating institution followed its own protocols to collect whole blood in K2EDTA tubes. For TCRbeta analysis, collaborators shipped samples as frozen whole blood, isolated PBMCs, or DNA extracted from either of those sample types. Of note for this clone: Its binding antigen is unknown. Per-base quality was not reported, and no clone a single base away is much larger than it.

The source of this sequence is a human donor in a cohort sampled during active COVID-19. The receptor chain draws on TRBV4-1 and TRBJ2-2, with TRBD1 tentatively as D gene (5 bases match). What was sequenced was peripheral blood. At the DNA level, the sequence is TGCGCCAGCAGCCAAGACAGGGTCCGACCCGGGGAGCTGTTTTTT. Protein translation: CASSQDRVRPGELFF.